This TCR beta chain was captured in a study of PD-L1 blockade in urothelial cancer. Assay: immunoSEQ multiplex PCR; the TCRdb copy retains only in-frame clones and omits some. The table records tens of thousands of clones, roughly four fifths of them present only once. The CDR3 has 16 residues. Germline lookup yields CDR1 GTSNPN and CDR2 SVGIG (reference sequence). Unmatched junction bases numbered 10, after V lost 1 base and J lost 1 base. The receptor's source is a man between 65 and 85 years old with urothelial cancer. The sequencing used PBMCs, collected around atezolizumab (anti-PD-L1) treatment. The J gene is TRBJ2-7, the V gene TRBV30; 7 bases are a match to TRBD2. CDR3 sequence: CAWSGMQGGGSYEQYF. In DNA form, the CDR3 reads TGTGCCTGGAGTGGGATGCAGGGCGGGGGATCCTACGAGCAGTACTTC.